This T cell receptor (beta chain) is from a study of T cell repertoires in cytomegalovirus infection. In the study overall: Matching HLA type and CMV infection were both indicated by public TCR beta signatures.

Note on this clonotype: Its matching antigen is unknown. A read error may be the cause here, since a much bigger clone is one base away.

TCRdb itself ran the reads through MiXCR, one entry per CDR3 protein. The sample includes 480,000 or so distinct CDR3 sequences, approximately 10% of them seen just once. Notes on the study in general: There were carriers of CMV plus the relevant HLA, and cumulative public TCR beta family frequency identified them.

This CDR3 has 15 amino acids. Germline values: CDR1 LNHNV, CDR2 YYDKDF (reference sequence). This sequence joins TRBV15 and TRBJ2-7, with D perhaps TRBD1 or TRBD2 (5 bases each). The clonotype originates from a human donor in good health (CMV status not recorded). Some clones in this sample may be carry-over from other donors' samples. The specimen was PBMCs. The CDR3 region has the DNA TGTGCGACTTCCATTTCCCTCGGGGCTAATTACGAGCAGTACTTC. Its translation: CATSISLGANYEQYF.